The 27 T cell receptor beta chains given below trace back to one sample, sequenced in a study of blood T cell repertoires in COVID-19. Sequenced by immunoSEQ multiplex PCR; TCRdb stores in-frame clones only, minus some. In the table there are tens of thousands of clones, approximately 80% of which are singletons. The material sequenced was peripheral blood. These TCRs come from a man aged 55-75 years with acute or convalescent COVID-19.

The J gene is TRBJ1-1, the V gene TRBV20-1; D ambiguous. Trimming took off 3 bases at V and 4 bases at J, with 15 bases between the two ends. The CDR3 is 14 amino acids. Germline lookup yields CDR1 DFQATT and CDR2 SNEGSKA (reference sequence). As DNA, the CDR3 is TGCAGTGCTAGTATCGGGAGACGGACCACTGAAGCTTTCTTT. Its protein is CSASIGRRTTEAFF.

This clone has just a few counts. V and J are TRBV3-1 (or the pseudogene TRBV3-2) and TRBJ2-1; TRBD2 matches 8 bases. The CDR3 extends over 16 amino acids. The ends lost 5 bases at V and 0 bases at J; junction bases unmatched: 6. The germline V gene encodes CDR1 LGHDT and CDR2 YNNKEL (reference sequence). The DNA of the CDR3 is TGTGCCAGCAGCACCCGGGGGGGGAGCTCCTACAATGAGCAGTTCTTC. Its protein is CASSTRGGSSYNEQFF.

V usage is TRBV12-2 and J usage is TRBJ2-1; the DNA was not compared with TRBD1, the D call given in the table. TRBV12-2 is reported as a pseudogene. The CDR3 spans 20 residues. The CDR3 is CASRLVGGDSWGPSYNEQFF. The CDR3 nucleotides are TGTGCAAGTCGCTTAGTAGGAGGTGACTCCTGGGGGCCCTCCTACAATGAGCAGTTCTTC.

This chain connects TRBV9 to TRBJ2-1; D perhaps matches TRBD1 (6 bases). CDR1 and CDR2 from the germline V gene are SGDLS and YYNGEE. V was trimmed by 0 bases and J by 0 bases, leaving 10 bases between them. The CDR3 sequence is 16 residues long. The CDR3 bases are TGTGCCAGCAGCGTAGAATTAGGGGGCTCCTACAATGAGCAGTTCTTC. It specifies CASSVELGGSYNEQFF.

The V gene is TRBV29-1, the J gene TRBJ1-1; possible D gene TRBD1, 6 bases. The CDR3 covers 13 residues. Germline V lookup: CDR1 SQVTM, CDR2 ANQGSEA. Trimming left V 2 bases short and J 12 bases short, with 19 bases between. The CDR3 spells CSVEPSMGASTFF. The CDR3 bases are TGCAGCGTTGAACCTTCAATGGGGGCGAGTACTTTCTTT.

The V gene is TRBV24-1, the J gene TRBJ2-1, with D possibly being TRBD1 (6 bases). Trimming removed 1 base at V and 2 bases at J, with 11 bases between. Germline V CDR1 and CDR2: KGHDR, SFDVKD. The CDR3 totals 16 residues. The CDR3 reads CATSDLNPGAYNEQFF. The CDR3 DNA follows: TGTGCCACCAGTGATTTAAACCCAGGGGCCTACAATGAGCAGTTCTTC.

CDR3 amino acids: CASSFRGRAYEQYF. As DNA, the CDR3 is TGTGCCAGCAGTTTCCGTGGCAGGGCCTACGAGCAGTACTTC. The rearrangement links TRBV27 to TRBJ2-7; D may be TRBD1 (5 bases). This CDR3 comprises 14 residues. Trimming pared 3 bases from V and 2 bases from J, leaving 11 bases between. CDR1 is MNHEY and CDR2 is SMNVEV in the germline V gene (reference sequence).

This clone was seen once. The J gene is TRBJ1-6, the V gene TRBV7-2, with a tentative D call TRBD1 (5 bases). The CDR3 has 14 amino acids. Between the trimmed V and J ends, which lost 5 bases and 8 bases, there was a span of 13 bases. Germline V CDR1 and CDR2: SGHTA, FQGNSA. The CDR3 nucleotides read TGTGCCAGCAGCGTGGTATTCAGGGATTCACCCCTCCACTTT. Its protein product is CASSVVFRDSPLHF. Drawing the rest from reference TRBV7-2 and TRBJ1-6, the complete variable domain is GAGVSQSPSNKVTEKGKDVELRCDPISGHTALYWYRQSLGQGLEFLIYFQGNSAPDKSGLPSDRFSAERTGGSVSTLTIQRTQQEDSAVYLCASSVVFRDSPLHFGNGTRLTVT.

This chain joins TRBV4-1 and TRBJ2-1, with 8 bases lining up with TRBD2. This CDR3 is 16 amino acids long. Unmatched junction bases numbered 12, after V lost 4 bases and J lost 7 bases. Germline V gives CDR1 MGHRA, CDR2 YSYEKL. The CDR3 reads CASSPLDRGGLNEQFF. In DNA, the CDR3 is TGCGCCAGCAGCCCCCTGGACCGGGGGGGGCTGAATGAGCAGTTCTTC.

The chain uses TRBV5-1 and TRBJ2-1; D ambiguous. From germline, CDR1 is SGHRS and CDR2 YFSETQ. There are 12 residues in the CDR3. V was pared by 3 bases and J by 4 bases, with 5 bases between. CDR3 loop: CASSSEYNEQFF. The CDR3 region has the DNA TGCGCCAGCAGCTCCGAGTACAATGAGCAGTTCTTC.

The chain has TRBV7-3 and TRBJ2-1, with 10 bases identical to TRBD2. The CDR3 length is 15 residues. Trimming cost V 6 bases and J 4 bases; bases outside gene matches: 6. CDR1 is SGHTA, CDR2 FQGTGA, per germline. CDR3 DNA sequence: TGTGCCAGCAGTAATAGCGGGGGGCTATACAATGAGCAGTTCTTC. Translated: CASSNSGGLYNEQFF.

V gene TRBV27 combines with J gene TRBJ1-5, with 9 nucleotides matching TRBD1. The CDR3 is 13 amino acids. The germline CDR1 and CDR2 sequences are MNHEY and SMNVEV (reference sequence). Germline trimming cut 6 bases from V and 7 bases from J; bases unmatched to any gene: 4. This CDR3 reads CASSSDRGQPQHF. The CDR3, as DNA: TGTGCCAGCAGCTCAGACAGGGGGCAGCCCCAGCATTTT.

V usage is TRBV9 and J usage is TRBJ1-4; D is perhaps TRBD1 (6 bases). In germline, CDR1 is SGDLS, CDR2 YYNGEE. Between the trimmed V and J ends, which lost 2 bases and 4 bases, there was a span of 9 bases. CDR3 length: 14 residues. The CDR3 is CASSVGAGNEKLFF. The CDR3 DNA follows: TGTGCCAGCAGCGTGGGGGCTGGTAATGAAAAACTGTTTTTT.

The chain recombines TRBV19 with TRBJ2-3, with 7 bases matching TRBD1. This CDR3 region has 16 residues. In germline, CDR1 is LNHDA, CDR2 SQIVND (reference sequence). The V segment lost 9 bases and the J segment 2 bases; nucleotides outside the gene matches: 14. In DNA form, the CDR3 reads TGTGCCAGCGGCGATAGACAGGGTAGGAACACAGATACGCAGTATTTT. Translating it yields CASGDRQGRNTDTQYF.

The genes are TRBV9 and TRBJ2-5; D possibly corresponds to TRBD1 (5 bases). The V gene lost 0 bases and the J gene lost 3 bases, with 9 bases spanning the gap. This CDR3 is built from 14 residues. Germline V lookup: CDR1 SGDLS, CDR2 YYNGEE. CDR3 nucleotides: TGTGCCAGCAGCGTAGGGGTAGGGGAAGAGACCCAGTACTTC. As protein: CASSVGVGEETQYF.

V usage is TRBV27 and J usage is TRBJ2-1; tentative D call: TRBD2 (5 bases). From germline, CDR1 is MNHEY and CDR2 SMNVEV (reference sequence). The ends were cut back, 6 bases at V and 4 bases at J, with 10 bases in the middle. There are 13 residues in the CDR3. The CDR3, as DNA: TGTGCCAGCAGGGCTAGCCGATACAATGAGCAGTTCTTC. Encoded protein: CASRASRYNEQFF.

V usage is TRBV5-8 and J usage is TRBJ1-5, with 7 bases lining up with TRBD1. The germline gives CDR1 SGHTS, CDR2 YDEGEE. The CDR3 is 16 amino acids. With V trimmed by 4 bases and J by 0 bases, 7 bases remained unmatched. This CDR3 reads CASSGQAVYSNQPQHF. CDR3 coding DNA: TGTGCCAGCAGCGGACAGGCGGTCTATAGCAATCAGCCCCAGCATTTT.

The J gene is TRBJ2-7, the V gene TRBV29-1, with a tentative D call TRBD2 (5 bases). CDR3 length: 12 amino acids. CDR1 is SQVTM and CDR2 is ANQGSEA in the germline V gene. The V and J ends lost 1 base and 5 bases respectively, with 9 bases between them. CDR3 sequence (DNA): TGCAGCGTTGAAGGGGAGTGGGACGAGCAGTACTTC. Protein sequence: CSVEGEWDEQYF.

The chain links TRBV9 to TRBJ2-5; 7 bases are shared with TRBD1. Germline V gives CDR1 SGDLS, CDR2 YYNGEE. The junction had 3 bases not matched to a gene; V was cut back by 3 bases and J by 1 base. CDR3 size: 14 residues. CDR3 nucleotide sequence: TGTGCCAGCAGCGAACAGGGGACCCAAGAGACCCAGTACTTC. This sequence encodes CASSEQGTQETQYF.

The CDR3: CAISESDGQGSGANVLTF. DNA of the CDR3: TGTGCCATCAGTGAGTCGGACGGGCAGGGCTCTGGGGCCAACGTCCTGACTTTC. The chain links TRBV10-3 to TRBJ2-6, with D possibly matching TRBD1 (5 bases). The CDR3 is 18 amino acids. Trimming cost V 0 bases and J 0 bases, with 12 bases left between them. The germline CDR1 and CDR2 sequences are ENHRY and SYGVKD.

This clone was recorded a few times. The V gene is TRBV9, the J gene TRBJ2-2; TRBD2 aligns across 7 bases. The CDR3 length is 15 residues. The V segment lost 0 bases and the J segment 8 bases; nucleotides outside the gene matches: 7. Germline V gives CDR1 SGDLS, CDR2 YYNGEE. The CDR3 DNA follows: TGTGCCAGCAGCGTAGCTGTGGGAGGGCGGGGGGAGCTGTTTTTT. It is translated as CASSVAVGGRGELFF.

This chain connects TRBV2 to TRBJ2-5; 7 nucleotides agree with TRBD1. V trimming: 2 bases; J trimming: 2 bases; junction bases outside the gene matches: 8. The CDR3 runs to 16 residues. Germline V CDR1 and CDR2: SNHLY, FYNNEI. CDR3 sequence (DNA): TGTGCCAGCAGTGAATGGCCTACAGGGGCACAAGAGACCCAGTACTTC. Its translation is CASSEWPTGAQETQYF.

The chain is built from TRBV6-2 or TRBV6-3 and TRBJ2-7; perhaps TRBD2 as D (6 bases). CDR3 length: 14 amino acids. The germline gives CDR1 MNHEY, CDR2 SVGEGT. Trimming shortened V by 5 bases and J by 4 bases, and 15 bases separated the two germline ends. CDR3 nucleotides: TGTGCCAGCAGTGACCGAGGGACTTGGTACGAGCAGTACTTC. Translation gives CASSDRGTWYEQYF.

The chain employs TRBV2 and TRBJ2-2; D ambiguous. CDR3 length: 14 amino acids. The V and J ends lost 4 bases and 1 base respectively, with 7 bases between them. Germline V CDR1 and CDR2: SNHLY, FYNNEI. In DNA form, the CDR3 reads TGTGCCAGCAGTGTCGACATGAACACCGGGGAGCTGTTTTTT. Its protein product is CASSVDMNTGELFF.

The gene calls are TRBV11-2 and TRBJ2-7; D unclear. CDR1 and CDR2 (germline): SGHAT, FQNNGV. The germline V and J ends were trimmed by 2 bases and 2 bases, with 13 bases remaining between them. The CDR3 covers 15 residues. The CDR3 nucleotides read TGTGCCAGCAGCTTAAGGCTCCAGGATACCTACGAGCAGTACTTC. This codes for CASSLRLQDTYEQYF.

The chain is built from TRBV7-9 and TRBJ1-1, with D maybe TRBD1 (5 bases). Germline CDR1 SEHNR, CDR2 FQNEAQ (reference sequence). The CDR3 sequence is 14 residues long. The V end was cut by 3 bases, the J end by 3 bases, with 11 bases between. CDR3 bases: TGTGCCAGCAGCTTTTCAGGGCTTGACACTGAAGCTTTCTTT. Amino acids: CASSFSGLDTEAFF.

V usage is TRBV18 and J usage is TRBJ1-1; D gene ambiguous. Looked up from germline, CDR1 is KGHSH and CDR2 is LQKENI. The CDR3 spans 13 residues. Trimming left V 3 bases short and J 7 bases short, with 12 bases between. The CDR3 DNA follows: TGTGCCAGCTCACCCTCAAGCGTTAATGAAGCTTTCTTT. This translates into CASSPSSVNEAFF.